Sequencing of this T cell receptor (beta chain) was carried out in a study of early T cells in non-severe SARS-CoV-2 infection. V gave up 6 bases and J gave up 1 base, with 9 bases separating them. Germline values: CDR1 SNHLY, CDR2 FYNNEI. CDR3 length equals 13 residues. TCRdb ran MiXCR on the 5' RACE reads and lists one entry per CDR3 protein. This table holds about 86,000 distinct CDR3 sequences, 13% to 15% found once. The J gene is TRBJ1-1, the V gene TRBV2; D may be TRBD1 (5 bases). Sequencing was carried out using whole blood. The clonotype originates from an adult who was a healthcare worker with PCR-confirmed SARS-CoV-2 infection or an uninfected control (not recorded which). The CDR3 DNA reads TGTGCCAGCAGGGGACGTGGGAACACTGAAGCTTTCTTT. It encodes CASRGRGNTEAFF.